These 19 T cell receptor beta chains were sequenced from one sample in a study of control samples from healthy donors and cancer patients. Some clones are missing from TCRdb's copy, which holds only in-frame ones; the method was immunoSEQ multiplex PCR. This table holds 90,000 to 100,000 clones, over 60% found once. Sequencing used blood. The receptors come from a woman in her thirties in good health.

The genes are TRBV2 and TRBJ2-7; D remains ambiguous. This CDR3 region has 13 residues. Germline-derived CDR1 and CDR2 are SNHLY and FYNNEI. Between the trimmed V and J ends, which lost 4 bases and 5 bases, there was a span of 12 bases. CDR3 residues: CASSVALRNEQYF. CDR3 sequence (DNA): TGTGCCAGCAGTGTTGCTCTCAGGAACGAGCAGTACTTC.

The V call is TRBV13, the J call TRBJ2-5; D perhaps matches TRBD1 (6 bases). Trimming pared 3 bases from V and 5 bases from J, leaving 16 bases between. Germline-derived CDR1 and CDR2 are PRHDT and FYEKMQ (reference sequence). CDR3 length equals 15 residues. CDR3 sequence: CASSLGHRDVETQYF. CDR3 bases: TGTGCCAGCAGCTTGGGACACCGGGACGTGGAGACCCAGTACTTC.

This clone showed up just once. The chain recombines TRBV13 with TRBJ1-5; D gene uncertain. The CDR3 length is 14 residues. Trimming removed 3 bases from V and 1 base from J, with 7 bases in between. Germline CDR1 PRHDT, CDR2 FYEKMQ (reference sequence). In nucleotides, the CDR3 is TGTGCCAGCAGCTTTGGCGGGAGCAATCAGCCCCAGCATTTT. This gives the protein CASSFGGSNQPQHF. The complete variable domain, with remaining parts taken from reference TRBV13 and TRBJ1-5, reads AAGVIQSPRHLIKEKRETATLKCYPIPRHDTVYWYQQGPGQDPQFLISFYEKMQSDKGSIPDRFSAQQFSDYHSELNMSSLELGDSALYFCASSFGGSNQPQHFGDGTRLSIL.

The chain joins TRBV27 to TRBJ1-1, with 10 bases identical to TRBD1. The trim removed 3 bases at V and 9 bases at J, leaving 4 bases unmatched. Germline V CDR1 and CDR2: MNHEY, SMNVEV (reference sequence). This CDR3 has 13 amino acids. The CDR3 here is CASSLRQGAQAFF. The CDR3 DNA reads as TGTGCCAGCAGTTTGAGACAGGGGGCCCAAGCTTTCTTT.

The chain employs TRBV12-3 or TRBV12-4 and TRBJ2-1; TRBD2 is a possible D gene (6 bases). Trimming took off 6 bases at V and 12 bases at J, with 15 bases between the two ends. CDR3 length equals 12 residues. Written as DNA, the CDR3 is TGTGCCAGCAGCCCGGGACTCCAACGGCAGTTCTTC. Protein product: CASSPGLQRQFF.

This CDR3 is CAWSVAENTEAFF. In DNA, the CDR3 is TGTGCCTGGAGTGTCGCGGAGAACACTGAAGCTTTCTTT. The chain joins TRBV30 to TRBJ1-1; D gene uncertain. V was cut by 0 bases and J by 1 base, with 6 bases left in between. CDR1 and CDR2 from the germline V gene are GTSNPN and SVGIG (reference sequence). The CDR3 runs 13 residues.

CDR3 sequence: CASSRLGFGYTF. CDR3 coding DNA: TGTGCCAGTTCACGCTTGGGGTTTGGCTACACCTTC. The rearrangement uses TRBV27 and TRBJ1-2; D gene unclear. The CDR3 covers 12 residues. CDR1 is MNHEY and CDR2 is SMNVEV in the germline V gene (reference sequence). V was trimmed by 9 bases and J by 7 bases, leaving 15 bases between them.

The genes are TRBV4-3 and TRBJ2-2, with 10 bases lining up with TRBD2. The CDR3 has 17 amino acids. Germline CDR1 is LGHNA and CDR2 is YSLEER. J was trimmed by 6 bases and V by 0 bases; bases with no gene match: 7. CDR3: CASSQDRAGGLAGELFF. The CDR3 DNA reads TGCGCCAGCAGCCAAGATCGAGCGGGGGGGCTTGCCGGGGAGCTGTTTTTT.

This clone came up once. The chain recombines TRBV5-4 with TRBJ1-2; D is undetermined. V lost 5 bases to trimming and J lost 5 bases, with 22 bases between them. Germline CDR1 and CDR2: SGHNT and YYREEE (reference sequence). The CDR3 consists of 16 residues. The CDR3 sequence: CASSMLMGGVWYGYTF. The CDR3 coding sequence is TGTGCCAGCAGTATGTTGATGGGCGGGGTTTGGTATGGCTACACCTTC.

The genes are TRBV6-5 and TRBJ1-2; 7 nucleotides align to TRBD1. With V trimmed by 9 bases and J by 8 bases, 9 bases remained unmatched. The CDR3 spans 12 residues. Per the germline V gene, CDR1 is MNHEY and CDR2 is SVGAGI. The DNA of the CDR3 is TGTGCCAGTGAGACAGGGTATCGAGGCTACACCTTC. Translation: CASETGYRGYTF.

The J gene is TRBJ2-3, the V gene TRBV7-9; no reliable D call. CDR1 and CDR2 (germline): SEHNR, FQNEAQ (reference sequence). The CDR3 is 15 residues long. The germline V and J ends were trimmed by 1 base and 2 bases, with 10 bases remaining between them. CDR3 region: CASSLVLGNTDTQYF. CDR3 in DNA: TGTGCCAGCAGCTTAGTGCTGGGGAACACAGATACGCAGTATTTT.

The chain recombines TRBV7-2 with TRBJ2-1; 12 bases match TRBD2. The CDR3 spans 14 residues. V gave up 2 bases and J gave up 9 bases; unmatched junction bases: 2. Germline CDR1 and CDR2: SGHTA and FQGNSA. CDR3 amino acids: CASSLQLAGGEQFF. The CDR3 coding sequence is TGTGCCAGCAGCTTACAACTAGCGGGGGGTGAGCAGTTCTTC.

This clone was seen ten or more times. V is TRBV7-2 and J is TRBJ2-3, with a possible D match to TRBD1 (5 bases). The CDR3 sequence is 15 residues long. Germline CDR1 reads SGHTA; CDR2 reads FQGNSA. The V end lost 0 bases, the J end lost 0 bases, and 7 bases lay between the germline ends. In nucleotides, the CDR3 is TGTGCCAGCAGCTTAGCGGCAGGGAGCACAGATACGCAGTATTTT. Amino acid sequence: CASSLAAGSTDTQYF.

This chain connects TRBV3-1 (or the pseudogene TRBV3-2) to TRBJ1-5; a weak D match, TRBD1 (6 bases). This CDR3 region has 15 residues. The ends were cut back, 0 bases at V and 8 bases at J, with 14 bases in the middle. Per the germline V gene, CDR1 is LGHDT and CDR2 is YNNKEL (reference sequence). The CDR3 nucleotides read TGTGCCAGCAGCCAAGATCCGGGGGGCATAAAGCCCCAGCATTTT. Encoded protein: CASSQDPGGIKPQHF.

CDR3 nucleotides: TGTGCCAGTAGTAGGAACCAGGGGGAAGAGACCCAGTACTTC. It encodes CASSRNQGEETQYF. The chain has TRBV19 and TRBJ2-5; 7 nucleotides align to TRBD1. V lost 4 bases to trimming and J lost 3 bases; unmatched junction nucleotides: 5. The CDR3 extends over 14 amino acids. Germline V CDR1 and CDR2: LNHDA, SQIVND (reference sequence).

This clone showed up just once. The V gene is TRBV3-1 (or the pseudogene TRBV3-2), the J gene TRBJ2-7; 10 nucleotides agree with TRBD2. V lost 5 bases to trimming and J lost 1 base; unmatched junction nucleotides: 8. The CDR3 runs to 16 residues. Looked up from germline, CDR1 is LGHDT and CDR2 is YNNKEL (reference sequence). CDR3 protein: CASSKGSSGGSYEQYF. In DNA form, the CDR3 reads TGTGCCAGCAGCAAGGGGTCTAGCGGGGGATCCTACGAGCAGTACTTC.

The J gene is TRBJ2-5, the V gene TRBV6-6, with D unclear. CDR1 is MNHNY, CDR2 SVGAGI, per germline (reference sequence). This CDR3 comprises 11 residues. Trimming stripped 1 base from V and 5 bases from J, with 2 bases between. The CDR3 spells CASSYWETQYF. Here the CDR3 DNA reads TGTGCCAGCAGTTACTGGGAGACCCAGTACTTC.

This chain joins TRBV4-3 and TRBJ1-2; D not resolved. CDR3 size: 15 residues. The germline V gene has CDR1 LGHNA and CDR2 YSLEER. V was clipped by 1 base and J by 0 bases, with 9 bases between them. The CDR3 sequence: CASSQAPQTNYGYTF. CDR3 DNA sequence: TGCGCCAGCAGCCAAGCCCCCCAGACTAACTATGGCTACACCTTC.

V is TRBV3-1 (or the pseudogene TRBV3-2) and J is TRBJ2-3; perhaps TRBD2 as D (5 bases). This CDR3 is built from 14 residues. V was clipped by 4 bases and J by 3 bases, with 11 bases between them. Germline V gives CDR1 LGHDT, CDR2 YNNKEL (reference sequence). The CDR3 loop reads CASSRIGGTDTQYF. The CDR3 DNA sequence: TGTGCCAGCAGCCGAATAGGCGGGACAGATACGCAGTATTTT.